Each of the 9 T cell receptor beta chains below was sequenced from the same sample in a study of cytomegalovirus exposure and HLA in healthy donors. Both 60 Vbeta primers and 13 Jbeta primers went into the PCR. Repertoires were generated with immunoSEQ multiplex PCR, while TCRdb's copy carries only in-frame clones and drops some. The sample lists over 200,000 clones; approximately 70% were seen once. Specimen: PBMCs. The receptors here all came from a man between 40 and 49 years old in good health and CMV-seropositive.

Remarks on this clone: A read error may account for a junction end that differs from germline. This rearrangement joins TRBV20-1 to TRBJ2-7; 8 nucleotides align to TRBD1. Germline-derived CDR1 and CDR2 are DFQATT and SNEGSKA (reference sequence). The CDR3 has 9 amino acids. The CDR3: CSAKDRANF. The CDR3, as DNA: TGCAGTGCTAAGGACAGGGCTAACTTC.

This clone came up once. The rearrangement uses TRBV4-2 and TRBJ1-2; 8 bases line up with TRBD1. From germline, CDR1 is LGHNA and CDR2 YNFKEQ. V lost 0 bases to trimming and J lost 4 bases; unmatched junction nucleotides: 4. The CDR3 extends over 15 amino acids. The CDR3 DNA reads as TGTGCCAGCAGCCAAGACAGGGGGCAGGGCTATGGCTACACCTTC. It encodes CASSQDRGQGYGYTF.

CDR3 region: CASRDGYSYEQYF. The CDR3 DNA follows: TGTGCCAGCCGAGACGGGTACTCCTACGAGCAGTACTTC. The chain is built from TRBV6-5 and TRBJ2-5, with D unclear. The end of the DNA is better explained by TRBJ2-7, so the J call may be wrong. Germline V gene lookup returns CDR1 MNHEY and CDR2 SVGAGI. CDR3 length equals 13 residues.

A few counts support this clone. In DNA, the CDR3 is TGTGCCAGCAGTTCGGACACCTCCTACGAGCAGTACTTC. Protein sequence: CASSSDTSYEQYF. This chain uses TRBV6-1 with TRBJ2-7, with a possible D match to TRBD1 (5 bases). Trimming removed 5 bases at V and 0 bases at J, with 8 bases between. Germline V gene lookup returns CDR1 MNHNS and CDR2 SASEGT. This CDR3 contains 13 residues.

The chain combines TRBV11-2 with TRBJ1-6; 9 nucleotides match TRBD1. With 3 bases clipped from V and 9 bases from J, the junction kept 6 bases outside the gene matches. The germline CDR1 and CDR2 sequences are SGHAT and FQNNGV. This CDR3 has 15 amino acids. The CDR3 DNA sequence: TGTGCCAGCAGCTTTGATTCACAGGGGGCTTCACCCCTCCACTTT. This codes for CASSFDSQGASPLHF.

V gene TRBV27 combines with J gene TRBJ1-1, with D tentatively TRBD1 (5 bases). V gave up 8 bases and J gave up 7 bases, with 11 bases separating them. The CDR3 loop spans 11 amino acids. Looked up from germline, CDR1 is MNHEY and CDR2 is SMNVEV (reference sequence). CDR3 DNA: TGTGCCAGCTATTGGGGCAGTGAAGCTTTCTTT. This codes for CASYWGSEAFF.

The table lists this clone with a count of one. The chain links TRBV7-2 to TRBJ2-1; TRBD2 aligns across 11 bases. The CDR3 consists of 15 residues. After removal of 6 bases from V and 8 bases from J, the junction contained 9 bases not matched to a gene. CDR1 and CDR2 from the germline V gene are SGHTA and FQGNSA. The CDR3 loop reads CASSLSGGATHEQFF. CDR3 in DNA: TGTGCCAGCAGTCTTAGCGGGGGGGCCACCCATGAGCAGTTCTTC.

The V and J genes are TRBV2 and TRBJ2-7, with 8 bases lining up with TRBD1. Germline V gene sequence: CDR1 SNHLY, CDR2 FYNNEI. V lost 7 bases to trimming and J lost 2 bases; unmatched junction nucleotides: 4. The CDR3 consists of 13 residues. CDR3 sequence (DNA): TGTGCCAGCACTCGGACAGGGACCTACGAGCAGTACTTC. Protein product: CASTRTGTYEQYF.

This chain uses TRBV27 with TRBJ1-2; tentative D call: TRBD1 (5 bases). Trimming cost V 1 base and J 2 bases, with 11 bases left between them. Looked up from germline, CDR1 is MNHEY and CDR2 is SMNVEV (reference sequence). This CDR3 has 15 residues. The CDR3 spells CASSLWAGKNYGYTF. The DNA for the CDR3 is TGTGCCAGCAGTTTATGGGCAGGGAAAAACTATGGCTACACCTTC.